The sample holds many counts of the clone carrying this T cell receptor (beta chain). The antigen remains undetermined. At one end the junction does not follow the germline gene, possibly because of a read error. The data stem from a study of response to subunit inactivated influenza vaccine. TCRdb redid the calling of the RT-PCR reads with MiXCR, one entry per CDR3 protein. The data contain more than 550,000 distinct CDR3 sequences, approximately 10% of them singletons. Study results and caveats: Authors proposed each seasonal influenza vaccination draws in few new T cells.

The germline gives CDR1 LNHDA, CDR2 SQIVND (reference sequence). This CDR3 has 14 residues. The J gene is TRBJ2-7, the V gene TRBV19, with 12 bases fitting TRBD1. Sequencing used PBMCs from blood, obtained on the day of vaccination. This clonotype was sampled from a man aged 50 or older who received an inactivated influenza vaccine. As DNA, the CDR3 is TGTGCCAGTAGTATTTCGGGACAGGGGGCCCAGTTGCACTTC. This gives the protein CASSISGQGAQLHF.